Included here is one T cell receptor beta chain sequence, with context. The protocol was immunoSEQ multiplex PCR, while the TCRdb copy is restricted to in-frame clones and leaves out a portion. The data contain about 98,000 clones, about 92% of them singletons. CDR1 is DFQATT and CDR2 is SNEGSKA in the germline V gene (reference sequence). The CDR3 sequence is 11 residues long. Between the trimmed V and J ends, which lost 4 bases and 5 bases, there was a span of 8 bases. These data are taken from a study of OX40 agonist ivuxolimab in advanced cancers. The source of this sequence is an adult with an advanced solid tumor such as melanoma, head and neck, liver or kidney cancer. This specimen consisted of CD4+ or CD8+ T cells sorted from blood, obtained in a trial of the OX40 agonist ivuxolimab. The chain recombines TRBV20-1 with TRBJ2-5; D uncertain. In nucleotides, the CDR3 is TGCAGTGCTATTCCATGGGAGACCCAGTACTTC. This encodes CSAIPWETQYF.